These 3 T cell receptor beta chains were all obtained from the same sample, sequenced in a study of shared clonotypes between healthy human individuals. The protocol was immunoSEQ multiplex PCR, while the TCRdb copy is restricted to in-frame clones and leaves out a portion. The table shows 300,000 or so clones, with 74% occurring only once. The sample comprised memory CD4+ T cells sorted from blood. Subset given: CD45RA-negative fraction. The receptors were gathered from a young man in good health.

This clone showed up just a few times. The chain is built from TRBV14 and TRBJ1-1; D gene unclear. The CDR3 totals 13 residues. With 1 base removed from V and 5 bases from J, the gap between germline ends came to 8 bases. CDR1 and CDR2 from the germline V gene are SGHDN and FVKESK. The CDR3 here is CASSQVDETEAFF. The CDR3 DNA reads TGTGCCAGCAGCCAAGTGGACGAAACTGAAGCTTTCTTT.

This clone appeared a few times. CDR3 in DNA: TGTGCCAGCAGTTACTCGGGACAAAACAATGGCTACACCTTC. Protein product: CASSYSGQNNGYTF. The chain couples TRBV6-5 to TRBJ1-2; weak D call: TRBD1 (6 bases). Germline V gene data show CDR1 as MNHEY and CDR2 as SVGAGI. V lost 0 bases to trimming and J lost 6 bases, with 11 bases between them. The CDR3 runs 14 residues.

DNA for the CDR3: TGTGCCAGCAGCGAGGGGGCCTACAATGAGCAGTTCTTC. It translates to CASSEGAYNEQFF. This chain uses TRBV7-9 with TRBJ2-1, with D possibly TRBD1 on 6 matching bases. Trimming stripped 5 bases from V and 2 bases from J, with 7 bases between. The CDR3 runs to 13 residues. CDR1 is SEHNR, CDR2 FQNEAQ, per germline (reference sequence).